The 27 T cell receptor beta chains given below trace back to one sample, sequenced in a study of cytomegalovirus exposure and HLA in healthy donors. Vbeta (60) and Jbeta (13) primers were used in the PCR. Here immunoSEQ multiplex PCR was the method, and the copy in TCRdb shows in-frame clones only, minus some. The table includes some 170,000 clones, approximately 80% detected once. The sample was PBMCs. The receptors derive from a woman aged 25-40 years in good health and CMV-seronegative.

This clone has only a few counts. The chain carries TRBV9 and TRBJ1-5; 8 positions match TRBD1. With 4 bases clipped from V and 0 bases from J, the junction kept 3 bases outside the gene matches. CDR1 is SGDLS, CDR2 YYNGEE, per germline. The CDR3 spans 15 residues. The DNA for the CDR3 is TGTGCCAGCAGCAAGACAGGGGCTAGCAATCAGCCCCAGCATTTT. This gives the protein CASSKTGASNQPQHF.

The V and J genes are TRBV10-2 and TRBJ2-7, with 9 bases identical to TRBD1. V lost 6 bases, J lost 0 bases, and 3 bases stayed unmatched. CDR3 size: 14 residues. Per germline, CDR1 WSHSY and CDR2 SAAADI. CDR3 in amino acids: CASRDRGVSYEQYF. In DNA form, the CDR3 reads TGCGCCAGCAGGGACAGGGGCGTCTCCTACGAGCAGTACTTC.

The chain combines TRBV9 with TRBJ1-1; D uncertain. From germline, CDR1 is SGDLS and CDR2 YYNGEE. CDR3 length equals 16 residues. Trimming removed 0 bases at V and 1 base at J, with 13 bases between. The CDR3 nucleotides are TGTGCCAGCAGCGTAGCAGAGGCGGGAGGGAACACTGAAGCTTTCTTT. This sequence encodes CASSVAEAGGNTEAFF. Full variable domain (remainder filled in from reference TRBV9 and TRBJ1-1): DSGVTQTPKHLITATGQRVTLRCSPRSGDLSVYWYQQSLDQGLQFLIQYYNGEERAKGNILERFSAQQFPDLHSELNLSSLELGDSALYFCASSVAEAGGNTEAFFGQGTRLTVV.

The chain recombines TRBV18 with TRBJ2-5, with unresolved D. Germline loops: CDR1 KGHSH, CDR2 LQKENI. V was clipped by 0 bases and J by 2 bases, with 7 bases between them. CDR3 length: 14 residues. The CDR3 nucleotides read TGTGCCAGCTCACCACCGGTGGAGCAAGAGACCCAGTACTTC. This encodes CASSPPVEQETQYF.

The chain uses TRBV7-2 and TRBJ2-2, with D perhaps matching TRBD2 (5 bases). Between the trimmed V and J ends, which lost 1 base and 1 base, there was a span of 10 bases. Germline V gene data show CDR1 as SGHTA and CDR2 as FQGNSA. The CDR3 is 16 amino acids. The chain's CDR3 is CASSLVEGRNTGELFF. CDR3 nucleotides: TGTGCCAGCAGCTTAGTCGAGGGTCGGAACACCGGGGAGCTGTTTTTT. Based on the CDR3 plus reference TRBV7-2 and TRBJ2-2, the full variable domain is GAGVSQSPSNKVTEKGKDVELRCDPISGHTALYWYRQSLGQGLEFLIYFQGNSAPDKSGLPSDRFSAERTGGSVSTLTIQRTQQEDSAVYLCASSLVEGRNTGELFFGEGSRLTVL.

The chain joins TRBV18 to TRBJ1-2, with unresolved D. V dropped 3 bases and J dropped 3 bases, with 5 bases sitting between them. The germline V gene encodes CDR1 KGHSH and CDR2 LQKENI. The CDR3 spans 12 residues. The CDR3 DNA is TGTGCCAGCTCACCGGGAGACTATGGCTACACCTTC. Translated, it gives CASSPGDYGYTF.

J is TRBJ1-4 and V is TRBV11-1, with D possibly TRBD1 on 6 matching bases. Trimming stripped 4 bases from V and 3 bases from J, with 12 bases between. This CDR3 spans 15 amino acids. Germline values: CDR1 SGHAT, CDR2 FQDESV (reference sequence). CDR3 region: CASSSRTVANEKLFF. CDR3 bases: TGTGCCAGCAGCTCGCGGACAGTAGCTAATGAAAAACTGTTTTTT. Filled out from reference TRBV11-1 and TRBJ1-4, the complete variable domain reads EAEVAQSPRYKITEKSQAVAFWCDPISGHATLYWYRQILGQGPELLVQFQDESVVDDSQLPKDRFSAERLKGVDSTLKIQPAELGDSAMYLCASSSRTVANEKLFFGSGTQLSVL.

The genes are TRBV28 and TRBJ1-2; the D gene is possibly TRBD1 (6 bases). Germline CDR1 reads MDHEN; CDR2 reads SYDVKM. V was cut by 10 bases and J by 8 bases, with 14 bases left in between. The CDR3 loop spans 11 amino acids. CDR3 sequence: CANKGDGGYTF. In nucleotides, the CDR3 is TGTGCCAACAAGGGGGACGGCGGCTACACCTTC.

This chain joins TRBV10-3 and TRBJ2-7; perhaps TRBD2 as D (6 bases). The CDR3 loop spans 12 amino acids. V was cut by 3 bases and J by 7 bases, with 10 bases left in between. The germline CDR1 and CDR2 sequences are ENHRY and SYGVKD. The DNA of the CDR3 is TGTGCCATCAGTGACGCTGCGGGGGAGCAGTACTTC. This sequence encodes CAISDAAGEQYF.

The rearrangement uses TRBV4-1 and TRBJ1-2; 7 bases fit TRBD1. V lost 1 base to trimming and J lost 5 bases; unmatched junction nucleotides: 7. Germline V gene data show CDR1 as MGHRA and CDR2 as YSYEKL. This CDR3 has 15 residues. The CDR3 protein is CASSQAVGTEYGYTF. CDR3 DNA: TGCGCCAGCAGCCAAGCAGTCGGGACAGAGTATGGCTACACCTTC.

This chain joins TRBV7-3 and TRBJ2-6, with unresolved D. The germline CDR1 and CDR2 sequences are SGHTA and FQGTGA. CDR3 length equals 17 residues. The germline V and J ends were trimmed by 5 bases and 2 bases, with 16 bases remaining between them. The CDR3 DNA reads TGTGCCAGCAGCCCCCAGAGCAGGTCCACTGGGGCCAACGTCCTGACTTTC. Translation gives CASSPQSRSTGANVLTF. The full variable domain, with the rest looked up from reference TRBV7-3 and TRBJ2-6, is GAGVSQTPSNKVTEKGKYVELRCDPISGHTALYWYRQSLGQGPEFLIYFQGTGAADDSGLPNDRFFAVRPEGSVSTLKIQRTERGDSAVYLCASSPQSRSTGANVLTFGAGSRLTVL.

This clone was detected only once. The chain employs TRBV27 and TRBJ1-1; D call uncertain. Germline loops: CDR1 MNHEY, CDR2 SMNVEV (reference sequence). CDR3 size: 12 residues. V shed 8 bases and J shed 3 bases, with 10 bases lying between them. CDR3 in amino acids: CASSSGYTEAFF. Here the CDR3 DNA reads TGTGCCAGCTCAAGCGGTTACACTGAAGCTTTCTTT.

The CDR3 protein is CASSVNPGGGDYTF. Written as DNA, the CDR3 is TGTGCCAGCAGCGTAAACCCGGGGGGGGGCGACTACACCTTC. This chain joins TRBV9 and TRBJ1-2; D is perhaps TRBD1 (6 bases). Germline V gene data show CDR1 as SGDLS and CDR2 as YYNGEE. The CDR3 contains 14 residues. V was shortened by 1 base and J by 10 bases, with 17 bases between the two germline ends.

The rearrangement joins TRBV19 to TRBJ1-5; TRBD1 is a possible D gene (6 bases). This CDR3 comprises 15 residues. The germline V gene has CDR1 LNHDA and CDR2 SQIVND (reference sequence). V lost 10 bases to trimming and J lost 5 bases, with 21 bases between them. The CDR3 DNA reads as TGTGCCACATCCGACCCGAGGGGGTTTTATCAGCCCCAGCATTTT. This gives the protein CATSDPRGFYQPQHF.

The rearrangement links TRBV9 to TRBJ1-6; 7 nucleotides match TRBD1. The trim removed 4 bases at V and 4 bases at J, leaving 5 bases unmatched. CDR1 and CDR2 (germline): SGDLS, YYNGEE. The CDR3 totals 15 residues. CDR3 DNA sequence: TGTGCCAGCAGCCCGAGGACAGGTTATAATTCACCCCTCCACTTT. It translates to CASSPRTGYNSPLHF.

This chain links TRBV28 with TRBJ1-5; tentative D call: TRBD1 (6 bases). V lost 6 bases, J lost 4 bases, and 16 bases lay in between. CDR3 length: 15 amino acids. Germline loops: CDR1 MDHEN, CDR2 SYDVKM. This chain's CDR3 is CASRGLTGSNQPQHF. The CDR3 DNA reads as TGTGCCAGCAGGGGTCTCACAGGGTCGAATCAGCCCCAGCATTTT.

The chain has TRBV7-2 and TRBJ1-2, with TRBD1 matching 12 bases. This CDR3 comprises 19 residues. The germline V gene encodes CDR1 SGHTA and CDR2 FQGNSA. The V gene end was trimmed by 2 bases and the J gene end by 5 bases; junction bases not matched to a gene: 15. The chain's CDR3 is CASSLPSPGQGAIGYGYTF. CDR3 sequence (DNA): TGTGCCAGCAGCTTACCCTCCCCGGGACAGGGGGCAATAGGGTATGGCTACACCTTC.

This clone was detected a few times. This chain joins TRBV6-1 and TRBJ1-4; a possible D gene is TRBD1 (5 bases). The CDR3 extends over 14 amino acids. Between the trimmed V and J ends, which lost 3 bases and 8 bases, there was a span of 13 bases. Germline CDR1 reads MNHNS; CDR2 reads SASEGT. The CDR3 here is CASSDSGGVEKLFF. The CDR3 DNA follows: TGTGCCAGCAGTGATTCCGGAGGGGTCGAAAAACTGTTTTTT.

The CDR3 DNA sequence: TGTGCCAGTAGTATGTTGTTAATTGACTATGGCTACACCTTC. Protein product: CASSMLLIDYGYTF. This chain joins TRBV19 and TRBJ1-2, with no clear D. Germline V CDR1 and CDR2: LNHDA, SQIVND (reference sequence). This CDR3 region has 14 residues. V dropped 3 bases and J dropped 3 bases, with 11 bases sitting between them.

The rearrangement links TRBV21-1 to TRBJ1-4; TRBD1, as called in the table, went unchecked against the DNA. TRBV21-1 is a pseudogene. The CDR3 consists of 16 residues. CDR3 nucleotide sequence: TGTGCCAGCAGCGAAGGGGTGGGACAGAGTAATGAAAAACTGTTTTTT. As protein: CASSEGVGQSNEKLFF.

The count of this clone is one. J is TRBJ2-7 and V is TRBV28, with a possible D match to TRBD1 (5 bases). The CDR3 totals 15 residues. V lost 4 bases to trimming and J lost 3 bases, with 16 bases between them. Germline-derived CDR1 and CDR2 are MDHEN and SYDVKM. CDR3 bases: TGTGCCAGCAGTTCCTACCCGAAAGGGGACTACGAGCAGTACTTC. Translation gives CASSSYPKGDYEQYF.

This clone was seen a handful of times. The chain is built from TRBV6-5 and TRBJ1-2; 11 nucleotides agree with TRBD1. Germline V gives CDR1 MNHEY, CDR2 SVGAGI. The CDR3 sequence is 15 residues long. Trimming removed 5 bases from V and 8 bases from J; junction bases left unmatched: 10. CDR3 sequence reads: CASSLSGTGGSGYTF. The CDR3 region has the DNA TGTGCCAGCAGTCTTTCCGGGACAGGGGGGTCCGGCTACACCTTC.

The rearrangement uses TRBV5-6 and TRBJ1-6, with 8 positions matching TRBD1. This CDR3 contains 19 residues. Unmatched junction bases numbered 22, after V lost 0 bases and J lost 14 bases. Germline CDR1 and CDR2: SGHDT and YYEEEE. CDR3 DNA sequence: TGTGCCAGCAGCTTGGCGGGAAGTCCCGGGACAGGCGTCTCAGGGGCCCTCCACTTT. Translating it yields CASSLAGSPGTGVSGALHF.

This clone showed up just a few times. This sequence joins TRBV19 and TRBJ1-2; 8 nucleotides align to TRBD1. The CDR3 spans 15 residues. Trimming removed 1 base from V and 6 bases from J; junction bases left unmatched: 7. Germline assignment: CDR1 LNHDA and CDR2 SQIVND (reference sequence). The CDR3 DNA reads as TGTGCCAGTAGTATAGTACCAGGGGGCTTGGATGGCTACACCTTC. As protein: CASSIVPGGLDGYTF.

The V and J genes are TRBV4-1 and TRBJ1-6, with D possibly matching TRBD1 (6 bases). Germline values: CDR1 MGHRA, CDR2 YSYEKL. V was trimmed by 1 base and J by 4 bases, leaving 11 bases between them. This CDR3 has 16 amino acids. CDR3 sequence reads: CASSQGGQRYNSPLHF. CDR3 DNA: TGCGCCAGCAGCCAAGGTGGACAGAGATATAATTCACCCCTCCACTTT.

The CDR3 region is CATSRAVGQGLSPLHF. CDR3 coding DNA: TGTGCCACCAGCAGAGCTGTGGGACAGGGCCTTTCACCCCTCCACTTT. V gene TRBV15 combines with J gene TRBJ1-6, with TRBD1 matching 9 bases. Germline V gene sequence: CDR1 LNHNV, CDR2 YYDKDF (reference sequence). J gave up 9 bases and V 1 base, and 7 bases lay outside the gene matches. The length of the CDR3 is 16 residues.

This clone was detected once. The CDR3 DNA follows: TGTGCCAGCAGTGAACTTAAAGGACAGGCTAGCACAGATACGCAGTATTTT. Its translation: CASSELKGQASTDTQYF. V usage is TRBV6-1 and J usage is TRBJ2-3; 7 nucleotides agree with TRBD1. With 2 bases clipped from V and 0 bases from J, the junction kept 8 bases outside the gene matches. Germline CDR1 is MNHNS and CDR2 is SASEGT. CDR3 length equals 17 residues.